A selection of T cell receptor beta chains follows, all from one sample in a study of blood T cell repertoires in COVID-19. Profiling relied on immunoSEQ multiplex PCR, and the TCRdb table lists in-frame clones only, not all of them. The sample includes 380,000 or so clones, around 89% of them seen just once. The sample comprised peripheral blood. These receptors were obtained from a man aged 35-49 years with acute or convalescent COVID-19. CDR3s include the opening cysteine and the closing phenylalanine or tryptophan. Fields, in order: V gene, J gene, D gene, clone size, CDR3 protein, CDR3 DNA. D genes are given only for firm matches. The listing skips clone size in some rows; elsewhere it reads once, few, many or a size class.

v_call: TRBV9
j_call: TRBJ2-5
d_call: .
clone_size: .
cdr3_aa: CASSPRGTPKGQETQYF
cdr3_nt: TGTGCCAGCAGCCCTAGAGGGACTCCAAAGGGACAAGAGACCCAGTACTTC

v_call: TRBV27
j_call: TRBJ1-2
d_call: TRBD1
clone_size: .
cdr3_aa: CASSLYARGSYRGPWYGYTF
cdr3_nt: TGTGCCAGCAGTTTATATGCTAGGGGATCCTACAGGGGGCCCTGGTATGGCTACACCTTC

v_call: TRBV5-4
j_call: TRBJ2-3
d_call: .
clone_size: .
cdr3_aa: CASSWDNTDTQYF
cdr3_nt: TGTGCCAGCAGCTGGGACAACACAGATACGCAGTATTTT

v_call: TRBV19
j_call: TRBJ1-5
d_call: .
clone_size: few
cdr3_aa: CASSTRRDQPQHF
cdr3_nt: TGTGCCAGTAGTACTAGACGGGATCAGCCCCAGCATTTT

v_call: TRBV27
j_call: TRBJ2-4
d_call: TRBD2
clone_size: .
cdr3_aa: CASSLSGGTSVNQYF
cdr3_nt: TGTGCCAGCAGTTTATCGGGAGGGACTAGCGTCAATCAGTACTTC

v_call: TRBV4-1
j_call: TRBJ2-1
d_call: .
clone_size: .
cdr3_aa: CASSQEQDEQFF
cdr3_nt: TGCGCCAGCAGCCAAGAGCAGGATGAGCAGTTCTTC

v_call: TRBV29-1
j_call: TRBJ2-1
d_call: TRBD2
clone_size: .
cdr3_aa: CSVDRAGGVNEQFF
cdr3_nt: TGCAGCGTTGATCGGGCGGGAGGGGTTAATGAGCAGTTCTTC

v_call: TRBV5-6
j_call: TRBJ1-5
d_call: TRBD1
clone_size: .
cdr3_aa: CASSLESGGNQPQHF
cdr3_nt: TGTGCCAGCAGCTTGGAGTCAGGGGGTAATCAGCCCCAGCATTTT

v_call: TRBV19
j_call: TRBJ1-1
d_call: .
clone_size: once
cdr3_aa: CASSITAGLNTEAFF
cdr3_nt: TGTGCCAGTAGTATTACGGCAGGCCTGAACACTGAAGCTTTCTTT

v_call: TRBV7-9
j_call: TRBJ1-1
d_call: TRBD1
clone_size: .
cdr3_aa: CASSSGQGLNTEAFF
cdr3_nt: TGTGCCAGCAGCTCAGGACAGGGGTTGAACACTGAAGCTTTCTTT

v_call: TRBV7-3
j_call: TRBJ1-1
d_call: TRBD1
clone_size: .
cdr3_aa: CASSSYRGLAVEEAFF
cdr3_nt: TGTGCCAGCAGCTCTTACAGGGGGTTAGCCGTCGAGGAAGCTTTCTTT

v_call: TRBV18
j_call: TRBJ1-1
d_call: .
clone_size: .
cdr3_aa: CASSPFVNPGGGRTEAFF
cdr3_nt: TGTGCCAGCTCACCATTCGTTAACCCAGGAGGAGGACGCACTGAAGCTTTCTTT

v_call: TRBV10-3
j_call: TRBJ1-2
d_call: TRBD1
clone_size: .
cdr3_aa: CAISGRGQHDGYTF
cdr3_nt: TGTGCCATCAGTGGGAGGGGGCAGCACGATGGCTACACCTTC

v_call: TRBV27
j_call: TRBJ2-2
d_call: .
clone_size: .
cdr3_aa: CASSWRLVTGELFF
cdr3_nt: TGTGCCAGCAGTTGGCGACTAGTCACCGGGGAGCTGTTTTTT

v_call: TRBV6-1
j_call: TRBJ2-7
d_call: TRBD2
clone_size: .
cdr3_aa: CASSESSGGVYEQYF
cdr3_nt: TGTGCCAGCAGTGAATCTAGCGGGGGGGTTTACGAGCAGTACTTC

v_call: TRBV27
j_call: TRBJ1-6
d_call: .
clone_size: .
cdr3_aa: CASSLFVRDSPLHF
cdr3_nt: TGTGCCAGCAGTTTATTTGTCAGGGATTCACCCCTCCACTTT

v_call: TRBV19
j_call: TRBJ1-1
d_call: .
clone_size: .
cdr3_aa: CASYSRGGHGIPEAFF
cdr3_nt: TGTGCCAGCTATTCTCGCGGCGGGCACGGGATCCCTGAAGCTTTCTTT

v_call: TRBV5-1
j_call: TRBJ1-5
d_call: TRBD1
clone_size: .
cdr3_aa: CASSQTPGGWQPQHF
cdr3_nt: TGCGCCAGCAGCCAAACTCCAGGGGGCTGGCAGCCCCAGCATTTT

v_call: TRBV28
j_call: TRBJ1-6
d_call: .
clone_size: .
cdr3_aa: CASRRDINSPLHF
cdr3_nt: TGTGCCAGCAGACGGGATATAAATTCACCCCTCCACTTT

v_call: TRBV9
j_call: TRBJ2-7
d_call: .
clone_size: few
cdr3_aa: CASSVGTAYEQYF
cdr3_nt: TGTGCCAGCAGCGTAGGGACAGCATACGAGCAGTACTTC

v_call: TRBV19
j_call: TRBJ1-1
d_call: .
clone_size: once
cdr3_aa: CASSRSQGMNTEAFF
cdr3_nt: TGTGCCAGTAGTAGATCACAGGGAATGAACACTGAAGCTTTCTTT

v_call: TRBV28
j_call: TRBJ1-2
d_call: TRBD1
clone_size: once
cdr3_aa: CASSSDRGQGYGYTF
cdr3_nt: TGTGCCAGCAGCTCTGACAGGGGGCAAGGCTATGGCTACACCTTC

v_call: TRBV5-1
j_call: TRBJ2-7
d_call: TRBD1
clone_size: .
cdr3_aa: CASSHPDRAQEQYF
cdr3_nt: TGCGCCAGCAGCCACCCTGACAGGGCGCAGGAGCAGTACTTC

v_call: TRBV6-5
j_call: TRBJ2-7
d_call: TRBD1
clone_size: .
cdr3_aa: CASSYGGQVGNEQYF
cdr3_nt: TGTGCCAGCAGTTACGGGGGACAGGTAGGCAACGAGCAGTACTTC

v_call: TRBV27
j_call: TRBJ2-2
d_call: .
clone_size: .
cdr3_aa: CASSLGLVSPGELFF
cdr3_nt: TGTGCCAGCAGTTTAGGTTTAGTCTCTCCCGGGGAGCTGTTTTTT

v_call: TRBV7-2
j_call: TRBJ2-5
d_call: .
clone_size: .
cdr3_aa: CASSPMDPRRGETQYF
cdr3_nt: TGTGCCAGCAGCCCTATGGACCCACGCCGGGGGGAGACCCAGTACTTC

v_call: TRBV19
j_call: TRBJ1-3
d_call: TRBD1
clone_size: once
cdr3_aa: CASSMTGTGNTIYF
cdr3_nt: TGTGCCAGTAGTATGACAGGGACTGGAAACACCATATATTTT

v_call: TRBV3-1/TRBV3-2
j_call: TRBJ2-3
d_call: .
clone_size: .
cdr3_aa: CASSQGWGGTDTQYF
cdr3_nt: TGTGCCAGCAGCCAAGGGTGGGGGGGCACAGATACGCAGTATTTT

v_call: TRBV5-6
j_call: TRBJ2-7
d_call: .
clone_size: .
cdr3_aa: CASSSRRAANYGYEQYF
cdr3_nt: TGTGCCAGCAGCTCCCGGAGGGCAGCTAACTATGGCTACGAGCAGTACTTC

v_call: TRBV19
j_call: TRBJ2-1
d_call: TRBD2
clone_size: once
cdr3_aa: CASSSMSSGFYNEQFF
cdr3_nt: TGTGCCAGTAGTAGTATGTCTAGCGGGTTCTACAATGAGCAGTTCTTC

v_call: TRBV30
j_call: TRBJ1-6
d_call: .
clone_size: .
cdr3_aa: CASGQDNSPLHF
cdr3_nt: TGTGCCTCGGGACAAGATAATTCACCCCTCCACTTT

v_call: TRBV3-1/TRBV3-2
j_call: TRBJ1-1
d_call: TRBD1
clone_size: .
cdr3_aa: CASSLIQGTEAFF
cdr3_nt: TGTGCCAGCAGCCTAATACAGGGGACTGAAGCTTTCTTT

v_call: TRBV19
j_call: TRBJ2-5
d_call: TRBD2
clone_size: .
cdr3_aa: CASSRLAGGLAETQYF
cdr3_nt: TGTGCCAGTAGTAGACTAGCGGGGGGGCTAGCAGAGACCCAGTACTTC

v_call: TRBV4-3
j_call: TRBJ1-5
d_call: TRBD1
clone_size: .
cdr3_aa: CASSQNRGDSNQPQHF
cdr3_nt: TGCGCCAGCAGCCAAAACAGGGGGGATAGCAATCAGCCCCAGCATTTT

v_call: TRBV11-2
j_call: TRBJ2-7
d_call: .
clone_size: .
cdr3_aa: CASSLLAGVAYEQYF
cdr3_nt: TGTGCCAGCAGCTTATTGGCAGGGGTAGCCTACGAGCAGTACTTC

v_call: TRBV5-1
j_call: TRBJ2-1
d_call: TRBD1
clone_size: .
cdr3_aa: CASSARGSSYNEQFF
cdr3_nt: TGCGCCAGCAGCGCCAGGGGGAGCTCCTACAATGAGCAGTTCTTC

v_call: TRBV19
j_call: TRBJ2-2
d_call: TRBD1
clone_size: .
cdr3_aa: CASTDRDRKNTGELFF
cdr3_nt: TGTGCCAGTACCGACCGGGACAGAAAGAACACCGGGGAGCTGTTTTTT

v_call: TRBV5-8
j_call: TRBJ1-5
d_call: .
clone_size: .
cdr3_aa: CASSLLLRPADQPQHF
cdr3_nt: TGTGCCAGCAGCTTGTTATTGCGCCCCGCTGATCAGCCCCAGCATTTT

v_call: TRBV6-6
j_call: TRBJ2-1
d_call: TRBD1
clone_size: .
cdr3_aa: CASRLLQGASYNEQFF
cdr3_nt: TGTGCCAGCAGGCTACTTCAGGGGGCCTCCTACAATGAGCAGTTCTTC

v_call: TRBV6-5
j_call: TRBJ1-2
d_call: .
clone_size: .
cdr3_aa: CASSRRRDWAYGYTF
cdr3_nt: TGTGCCAGCAGTAGACGCAGGGACTGGGCCTATGGCTACACCTTC

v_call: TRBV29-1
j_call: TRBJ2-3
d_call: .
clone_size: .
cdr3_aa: CSVVGFSGDTQYF
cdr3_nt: TGCAGCGTTGTGGGCTTTAGTGGAGATACGCAGTATTTT

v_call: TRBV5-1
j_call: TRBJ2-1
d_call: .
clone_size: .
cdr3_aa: CASSSTRAGLRSYNEQFF
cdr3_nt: TGCGCCAGCAGCTCGACCCGGGCCGGACTTAGGTCCTACAATGAGCAGTTCTTC